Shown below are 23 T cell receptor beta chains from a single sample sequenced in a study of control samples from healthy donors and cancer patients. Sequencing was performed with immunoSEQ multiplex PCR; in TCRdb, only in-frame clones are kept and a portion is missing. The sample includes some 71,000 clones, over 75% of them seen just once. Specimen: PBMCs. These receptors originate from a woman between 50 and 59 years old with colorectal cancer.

CDR3 sequence: CASSPRRLAGVSTDTQYF. The DNA of the CDR3 is TGTGCCAGCAGCCCGCGACGGCTAGCGGGAGTAAGCACAGATACGCAGTATTTT. V gene TRBV27 combines with J gene TRBJ2-3; TRBD2 matches at 10 bases. The germline V gene has CDR1 MNHEY and CDR2 SMNVEV (reference sequence). This CDR3 is built from 18 residues. Trimming took 6 bases from V and 0 from J; bases not matched to a gene: 12.

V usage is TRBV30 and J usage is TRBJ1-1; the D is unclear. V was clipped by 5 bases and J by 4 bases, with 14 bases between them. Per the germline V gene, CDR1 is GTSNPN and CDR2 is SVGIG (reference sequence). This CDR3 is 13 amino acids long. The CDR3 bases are TGTGCCTGGGCCACGACTCCCTCCACTGAAGCTTTCTTT. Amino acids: CAWATTPSTEAFF.

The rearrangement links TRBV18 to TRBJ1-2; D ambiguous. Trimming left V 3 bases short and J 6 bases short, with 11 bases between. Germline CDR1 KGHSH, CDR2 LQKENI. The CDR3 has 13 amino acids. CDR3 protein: CASSPQGFDGYTF. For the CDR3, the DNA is TGTGCCAGCTCACCGCAAGGGTTCGATGGCTACACCTTC.

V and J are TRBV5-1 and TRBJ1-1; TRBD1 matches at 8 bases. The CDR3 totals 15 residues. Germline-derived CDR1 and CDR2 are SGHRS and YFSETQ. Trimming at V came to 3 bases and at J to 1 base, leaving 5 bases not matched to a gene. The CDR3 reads CASSWTGRSNTEAFF. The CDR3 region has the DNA TGCGCCAGCAGCTGGACAGGGAGATCGAACACTGAAGCTTTCTTT.

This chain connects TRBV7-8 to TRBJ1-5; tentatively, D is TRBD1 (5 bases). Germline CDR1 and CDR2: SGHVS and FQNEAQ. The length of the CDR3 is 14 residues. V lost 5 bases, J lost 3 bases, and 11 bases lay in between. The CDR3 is CASSEDSVNQPQHF. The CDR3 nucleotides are TGTGCCAGCAGCGAAGACAGCGTCAATCAGCCCCAGCATTTT.

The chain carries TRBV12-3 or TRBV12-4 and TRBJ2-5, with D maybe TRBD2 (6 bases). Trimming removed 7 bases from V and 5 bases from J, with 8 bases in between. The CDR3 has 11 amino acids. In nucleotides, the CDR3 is TGTGCCAGCACCGGAGGGGAGACCCAGTACTTC. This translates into CASTGGETQYF.

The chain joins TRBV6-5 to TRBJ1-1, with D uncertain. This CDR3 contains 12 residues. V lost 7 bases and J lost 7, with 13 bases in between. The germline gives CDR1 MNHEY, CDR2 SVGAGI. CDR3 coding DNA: TGTGCCAGCAAACGGATGCCCGGTGAAGCTTTCTTT. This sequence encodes CASKRMPGEAFF.

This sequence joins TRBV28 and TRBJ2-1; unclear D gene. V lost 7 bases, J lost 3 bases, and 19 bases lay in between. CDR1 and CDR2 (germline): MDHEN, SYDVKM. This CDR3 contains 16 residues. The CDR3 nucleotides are TGTGCCAGCACCCCGTTGACCCTCTGGGACTACAATGAGCAGTTCTTC. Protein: CASTPLTLWDYNEQFF.

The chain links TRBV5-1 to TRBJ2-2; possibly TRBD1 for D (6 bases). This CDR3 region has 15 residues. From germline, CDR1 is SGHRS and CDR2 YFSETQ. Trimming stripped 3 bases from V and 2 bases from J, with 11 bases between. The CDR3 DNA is TGCGCCAGCAGCTCCGGACAGCTTAACACCGGGGAGCTGTTTTTT. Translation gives CASSSGQLNTGELFF. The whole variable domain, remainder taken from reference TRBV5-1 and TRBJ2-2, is KAGVTQTPRYLIKTRGQQVTLSCSPISGHRSVSWYQQTPGQGLQFLFEYFSETQRNKGNFPGRFSGRQFSNSRSEMNVSTLELGDSALYLCASSSGQLNTGELFFGEGSRLTVL.

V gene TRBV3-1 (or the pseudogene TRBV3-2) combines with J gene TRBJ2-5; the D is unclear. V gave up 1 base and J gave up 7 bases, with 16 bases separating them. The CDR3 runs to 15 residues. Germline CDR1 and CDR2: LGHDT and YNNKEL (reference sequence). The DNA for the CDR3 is TGTGCCAGCAGCCAAGGAACTACCGCTTTGTGGACCCAGTACTTC. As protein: CASSQGTTALWTQYF.

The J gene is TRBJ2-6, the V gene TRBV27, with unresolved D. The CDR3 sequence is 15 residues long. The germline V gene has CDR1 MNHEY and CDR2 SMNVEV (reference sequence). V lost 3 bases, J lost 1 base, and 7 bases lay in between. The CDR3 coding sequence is TGTGCCAGCAGTTTTGTGGGATCTGGGGCCAACGTCCTGACTTTC. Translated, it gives CASSFVGSGANVLTF.

CDR3 protein: CASSGPAGETQYF. CDR3 nucleotides: TGTGCCAGCAGCGGGCCTGCAGGAGAGACCCAGTACTTC. V and J are TRBV7-2 and TRBJ2-5; D call uncertain. Germline V gene lookup returns CDR1 SGHTA and CDR2 FQGNSA. Trimming pared 5 bases from V and 4 bases from J, leaving 11 bases between. This CDR3 is 13 amino acids long.

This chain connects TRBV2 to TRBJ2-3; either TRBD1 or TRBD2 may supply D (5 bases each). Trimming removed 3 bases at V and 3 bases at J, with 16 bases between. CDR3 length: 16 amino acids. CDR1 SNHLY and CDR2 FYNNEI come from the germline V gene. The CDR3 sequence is CASSEWGPVRTDTQYF. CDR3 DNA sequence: TGTGCCAGCAGTGAGTGGGGACCCGTGCGGACAGATACGCAGTATTTT.

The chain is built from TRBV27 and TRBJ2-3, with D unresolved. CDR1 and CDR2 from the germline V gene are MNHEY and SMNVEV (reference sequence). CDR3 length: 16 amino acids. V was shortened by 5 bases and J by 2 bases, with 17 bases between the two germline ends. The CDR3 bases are TGTGCCAGCAGTCCCCCCTTGAGCGAAGACACAGATACGCAGTATTTT. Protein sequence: CASSPPLSEDTDTQYF.

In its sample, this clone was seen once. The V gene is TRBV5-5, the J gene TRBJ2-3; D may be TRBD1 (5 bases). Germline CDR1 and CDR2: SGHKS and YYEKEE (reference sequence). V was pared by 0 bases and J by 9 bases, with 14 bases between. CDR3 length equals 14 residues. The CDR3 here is CASSLGGAVKTQYF. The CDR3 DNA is TGTGCCAGCAGCTTGGGGGGCGCGGTAAAAACGCAGTATTTT.

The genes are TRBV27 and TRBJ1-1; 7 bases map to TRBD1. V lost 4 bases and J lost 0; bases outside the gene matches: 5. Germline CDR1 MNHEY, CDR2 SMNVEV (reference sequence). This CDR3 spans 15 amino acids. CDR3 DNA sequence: TGTGCCAGCAGTTCTCTGGGACAGTTGAACACTGAAGCTTTCTTT. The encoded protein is CASSSLGQLNTEAFF.

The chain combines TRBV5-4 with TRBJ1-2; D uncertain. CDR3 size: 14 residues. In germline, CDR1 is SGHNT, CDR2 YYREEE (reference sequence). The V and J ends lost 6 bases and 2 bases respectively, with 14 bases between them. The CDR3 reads CASTPVGQNYGYTF. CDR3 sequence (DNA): TGTGCCAGCACCCCCGTGGGCCAGAACTATGGCTACACCTTC. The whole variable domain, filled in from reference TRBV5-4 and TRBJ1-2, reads ETGVTQSPTHLIKTRGQQVTLRCSSQSGHNTVSWYQQALGQGPQFIFQYYREEENGRGNFPPRFSGLQFPNYSSELNVNALELDDSALYLCASTPVGQNYGYTFGSGTRLTVV.

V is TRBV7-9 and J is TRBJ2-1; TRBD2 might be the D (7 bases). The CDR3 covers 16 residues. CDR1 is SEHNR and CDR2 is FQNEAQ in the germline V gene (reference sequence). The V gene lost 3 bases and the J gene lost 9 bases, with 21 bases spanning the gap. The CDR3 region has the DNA TGTGCCAGCAGCTTCGTGGGTTGGCGGGGGCGTGGTGAGCAGTTCTTC. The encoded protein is CASSFVGWRGRGEQFF. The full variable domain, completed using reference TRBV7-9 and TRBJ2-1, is DTGVSQNPRHKITKRGQNVTFRCDPISEHNRLYWYRQTLGQGPEFLTYFQNEAQLEKSRLLSDRFSAERPKGSFSTLEIQRTEQGDSAMYLCASSFVGWRGRGEQFFGPGTRLTVL.

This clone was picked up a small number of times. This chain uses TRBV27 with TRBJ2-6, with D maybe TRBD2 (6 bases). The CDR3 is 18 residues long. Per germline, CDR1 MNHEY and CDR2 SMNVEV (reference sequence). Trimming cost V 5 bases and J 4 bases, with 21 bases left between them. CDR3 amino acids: CASSRRTGRLRGANVLTF. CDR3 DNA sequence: TGTGCCAGCAGTCGTAGGACTGGGAGGCTACGCGGGGCCAACGTCCTGACTTTC.

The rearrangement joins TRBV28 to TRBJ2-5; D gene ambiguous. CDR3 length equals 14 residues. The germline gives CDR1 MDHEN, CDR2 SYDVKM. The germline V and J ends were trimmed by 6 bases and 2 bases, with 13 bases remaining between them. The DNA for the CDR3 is TGTGCCAGCAGACCCAGTTTGGGTCAAGAGACCCAGTACTTC. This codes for CASRPSLGQETQYF.

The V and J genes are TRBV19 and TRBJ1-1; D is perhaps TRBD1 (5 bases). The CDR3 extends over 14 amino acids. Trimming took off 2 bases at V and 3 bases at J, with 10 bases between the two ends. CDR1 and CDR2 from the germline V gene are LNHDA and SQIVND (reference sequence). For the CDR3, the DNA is TGTGCCAGTAGTATACAGGGCTTGGACACTGAAGCTTTCTTT. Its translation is CASSIQGLDTEAFF.

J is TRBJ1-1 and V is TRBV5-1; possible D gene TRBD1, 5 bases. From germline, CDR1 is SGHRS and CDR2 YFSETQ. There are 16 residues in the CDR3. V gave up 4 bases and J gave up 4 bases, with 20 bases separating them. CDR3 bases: TGCGCCAGCAGCAGGTCTGGCGCGGGACGGGTCACTGAAGCTTTCTTT. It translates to CASSRSGAGRVTEAFF.

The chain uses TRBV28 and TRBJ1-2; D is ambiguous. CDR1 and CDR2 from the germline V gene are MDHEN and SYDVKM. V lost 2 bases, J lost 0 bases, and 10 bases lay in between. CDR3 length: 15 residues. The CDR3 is CASSLRRKANYGYTF. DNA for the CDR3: TGTGCCAGCAGTTTAAGACGTAAAGCTAACTATGGCTACACCTTC.